One and the same sample provided the 32 T cell receptor beta chains below, sequenced in a study of blood T cell repertoires in COVID-19. The data were produced by immunoSEQ multiplex PCR, yet TCRdb's version contains in-frame clones alone and is incomplete. The profile covers 250,000 to 300,000 clones, with 70% to 90% appearing a single time and 15% to 18% taken by the ten largest. The specimen was PBMCs or T cells enriched from blood (not recorded which). These receptors all stem from a man aged 18 to 35 who had recovered from COVID-19.

This chain connects TRBV3-1 (or the pseudogene TRBV3-2) to TRBJ2-5; D might be TRBD2 (5 bases). Trimming took off 4 bases at V and 2 bases at J, with 14 bases between the two ends. The CDR3 length is 15 residues. CDR1 and CDR2 (germline): LGHDT, YNNKEL (reference sequence). In nucleotides, the CDR3 is TGTGCCAGCAGCCCCCGAGGGAGCTATCAAGAGACCCAGTACTTC. It translates to CASSPRGSYQETQYF.

This sequence joins TRBV5-4 and TRBJ2-7; 10 bases line up with TRBD1. The CDR3 consists of 15 residues. Trimming at V came to 4 bases and at J to 4 bases, leaving 8 bases not matched to a gene. Germline values: CDR1 SGHNT, CDR2 YYREEE (reference sequence). The CDR3 sequence is CASSHSGTGVYEQYF. The CDR3 DNA reads as TGTGCCAGCAGCCACTCCGGGACAGGGGTTTACGAGCAGTACTTC. Complete variable domain (other parts from reference TRBV5-4 and TRBJ2-7): ETGVTQSPTHLIKTRGQQVTLRCSSQSGHNTVSWYQQALGQGPQFIFQYYREEENGRGNFPPRFSGLQFPNYSSELNVNALELDDSALYLCASSHSGTGVYEQYFGPGTRLTVT.

This chain links TRBV18 with TRBJ2-7, with D uncertain. V lost 2 bases to trimming and J lost 2 bases, with 10 bases between them. CDR3 length equals 14 residues. Germline V gives CDR1 KGHSH, CDR2 LQKENI. CDR3 bases: TGTGCCAGCTCACCAACGCAGGCCACCTACGAGCAGTACTTC. Its translation: CASSPTQATYEQYF.

This clone has only a few counts. This chain joins TRBV25-1 and TRBJ1-1, with D perhaps TRBD1 (6 bases). V lost 4 bases to trimming and J lost 2 bases, with 11 bases between them. There are 14 residues in the CDR3. Per germline, CDR1 MGHDK and CDR2 SYGVNS. Here the CDR3 DNA reads TGTGCCAGCAGTGCCACAGGGAGAAACACTGAAGCTTTCTTT. Protein: CASSATGRNTEAFF.

The V and J genes are TRBV24-1 and TRBJ2-1; weak D call: TRBD2 (5 bases). This CDR3 region has 16 residues. CDR1 is KGHDR and CDR2 is SFDVKD in the germline V gene. Trimming pared 1 base from V and 0 bases from J, leaving 9 bases between. The CDR3 DNA sequence: TGTGCCACCAGTGATTTATCGGGGAGCTCCTACAATGAGCAGTTCTTC. Amino acid sequence: CATSDLSGSSYNEQFF.

The chain recombines TRBV5-6 with TRBJ2-1, with D perhaps matching TRBD2 (7 bases). V was trimmed by 0 bases and J by 2 bases, leaving 12 bases between them. The germline gives CDR1 SGHDT, CDR2 YYEEEE. The CDR3 has 16 residues. CDR3 region: CASSLGNGGPYNEQFF. In DNA form, the CDR3 reads TGTGCCAGCAGCTTGGGGAACGGGGGGCCCTACAATGAGCAGTTCTTC.

V usage is TRBV6-5 and J usage is TRBJ1-6; 10 nucleotides align to TRBD1. The CDR3 runs to 15 residues. The ends lost 4 bases at V and 10 bases at J; junction bases unmatched: 7. Germline lookup yields CDR1 MNHEY and CDR2 SVGAGI. This CDR3 reads CASSSHGQGESPLHF. The CDR3 DNA reads as TGTGCCAGCAGTTCACATGGACAGGGGGAATCACCCCTCCACTTT.

The chain uses TRBV19 and TRBJ1-5; 9 positions match TRBD1. The CDR3 runs to 15 residues. The junction had 9 bases not matched to a gene; V was cut back by 6 bases and J by 6 bases. Per the germline V gene, CDR1 is LNHDA and CDR2 is SQIVND (reference sequence). The CDR3 sequence is CASRQTGGRSQPQHF. The CDR3 coding sequence is TGTGCCAGTAGGCAAACAGGGGGCCGTAGTCAGCCCCAGCATTTT. The full variable domain, rest sourced from reference TRBV19 and TRBJ1-5, is DGGITQSPKYLFRKEGQNVTLSCEQNLNHDAMYWYRQDPGQGLRLIYYSQIVNDFQKGDIAEGYSVSREKKESFPLTVTSAQKNPTAFYLCASRQTGGRSQPQHFGDGTRLSIL.

This rearrangement joins TRBV30 to TRBJ1-5, with a weak D call TRBD1 (5 bases). Trimming removed 0 bases at V and 12 bases at J, with 21 bases between. The CDR3 covers 15 residues. Germline values: CDR1 GTSNPN, CDR2 SVGIG (reference sequence). CDR3 amino acids: CAWSVGQGAKRRQHF. As DNA, the CDR3 is TGTGCCTGGAGTGTCGGGCAGGGCGCGAAACGTCGCCAGCATTTT.

The J gene is TRBJ2-2, the V gene TRBV3-1 (or the pseudogene TRBV3-2), with 9 bases aligning to TRBD1. Germline CDR1 reads LGHDT; CDR2 reads YNNKEL (reference sequence). This CDR3 is built from 15 residues. With 5 bases clipped from V and 4 bases from J, the junction kept 5 bases outside the gene matches. The CDR3 DNA is TGTGCCAGCAGCATAACGACAGGGGGCACCGGGGAGCTGTTTTTT. This translates into CASSITTGGTGELFF.

The chain employs TRBV28 and TRBJ1-5; D perhaps matches TRBD1 (5 bases). V gave up 10 bases and J gave up 0 bases, with 13 bases separating them. The CDR3 extends over 14 amino acids. The V gene's germline CDR1 is MDHEN and CDR2 SYDVKM. The CDR3 DNA follows: TGTGCCACGAACCGGGGGGATAGCAATCAGCCCCAGCATTTT. This gives the protein CATNRGDSNQPQHF.

The V gene is TRBV11-3, the J gene TRBJ2-1, with TRBD1 matching 12 bases. CDR1 and CDR2 (germline): SGHNT, YENEEA. After removal of 4 bases from V and 4 bases from J, the junction contained 2 bases not matched to a gene. This CDR3 spans 15 amino acids. The CDR3 DNA reads as TGTGCCAGCAGCTCGGGACAGGGGGCTTACAATGAGCAGTTCTTC. It encodes CASSSGQGAYNEQFF.

As regards this clone: This specimen includes other DNA sequences encoding the same CDR3. The V gene is TRBV6-5, the J gene TRBJ1-3; 7 bases align to TRBD1. V shed 6 bases and J 2 bases; nucleotides not matched to a gene: 4. The CDR3 is made up of 14 amino acids. From germline, CDR1 is MNHEY and CDR2 SVGAGI. The CDR3 region has the DNA TGTGCCAGCAGCTCTCAGGGGGCTGGAAACACCATATATTTT. This sequence encodes CASSSQGAGNTIYF.

The rearrangement uses TRBV2 and TRBJ2-7; 7 positions match TRBD2. Germline CDR1 and CDR2: SNHLY and FYNNEI. Germline trimming cut 6 bases from V and 7 bases from J; bases unmatched to any gene: 9. The CDR3 runs to 13 residues. The CDR3 region has the DNA TGTGCCAGCAGAGGGACTAACGGGCGGGAGCAGTACTTC. Translating it yields CASRGTNGREQYF. Full variable domain (outside the CDR3, taken from reference TRBV2 and TRBJ2-7): EPEVTQTPSHQVTQMGQEVILRCVPISNHLYFYWYRQILGQKVEFLVSFYNNEISEKSEIFDDQFSVERPDGSNFTLKIRSTKLEDSAMYFCASRGTNGREQYFGPGTRLTVT.

The chain carries TRBV12-3 or TRBV12-4 and TRBJ1-1; possibly TRBD1 for D (5 bases). V shed 6 bases and J shed 1 base, with 9 bases lying between them. This CDR3 contains 13 residues. In DNA, the CDR3 is TGTGCCAGCAGACTGACAGCGAACACTGAAGCTTTCTTT. Its translation: CASRLTANTEAFF.

The chain combines TRBV5-6 with TRBJ2-1; 7 positions match TRBD2. V trimming: 5 bases; J trimming: 6 bases; junction bases outside the gene matches: 11. This CDR3 comprises 15 residues. Germline loops: CDR1 SGHDT, CDR2 YYEEEE. In nucleotides, the CDR3 is TGTGCCAGCAGATCACCGTGGCCGGGGGGCAATGAGCAGTTCTTC. Translated: CASRSPWPGGNEQFF.

The chain couples TRBV10-3 to TRBJ1-2; D is undetermined. Germline CDR1 is ENHRY and CDR2 is SYGVKD. The CDR3 is 16 amino acids. Deletions cut 2 bases from V and 2 bases from J, with 15 bases between. The CDR3 loop is CAISEEDYPSNYGYTF. As DNA, the CDR3 is TGTGCCATCAGTGAGGAGGATTACCCCTCCAACTATGGCTACACCTTC.

This chain connects TRBV7-9 to TRBJ1-4; 7 bases match TRBD1. The length of the CDR3 is 13 residues. Germline lookup yields CDR1 SEHNR and CDR2 FQNEAQ (reference sequence). Trimming removed 3 bases from V and 5 bases from J; junction bases left unmatched: 0. The CDR3 region is CASSLDRNEKLFF. In DNA, the CDR3 is TGTGCCAGCAGCTTGGACAGGAATGAAAAACTGTTTTTT.

J is TRBJ2-5 and V is TRBV11-3; no clear D gene. This CDR3 has 13 residues. Trimming removed 3 bases from V and 1 base from J, with 6 bases in between. The germline gives CDR1 SGHNT, CDR2 YENEEA. CDR3 in amino acids: CASSLGFQETQYF. CDR3 in DNA: TGTGCCAGCAGCTTGGGCTTCCAAGAGACCCAGTACTTC.

The chain links TRBV7-9 to TRBJ2-2, with 9 bases fitting TRBD1. Germline loops: CDR1 SEHNR, CDR2 FQNEAQ (reference sequence). CDR3 length: 19 amino acids. Unmatched junction bases numbered 13, after V lost 5 bases and J lost 0 bases. This CDR3 reads CASSGVRFRDRANTGELFF. The CDR3 region has the DNA TGTGCCAGCAGCGGAGTTCGGTTCCGGGACAGGGCGAACACCGGGGAGCTGTTTTTT. Variable domain in full (rest from reference TRBV7-9 and TRBJ2-2): DTGVSQNPRHKITKRGQNVTFRCDPISEHNRLYWYRQTLGQGPEFLTYFQNEAQLEKSRLLSDRFSAERPKGSFSTLEIQRTEQGDSAMYLCASSGVRFRDRANTGELFFGEGSRLTVL.

The rearrangement joins TRBV5-8 to TRBJ1-5, with 12 bases matching TRBD1. V lost 0 bases and J lost 0; bases outside the gene matches: 4. Per the germline V gene, CDR1 is SGHTS and CDR2 is YDEGEE. The CDR3 loop spans 18 amino acids. The CDR3 sequence is CASSLGDRGPHSNQPQHF. CDR3 DNA sequence: TGTGCCAGCAGCTTGGGGGACAGGGGGCCCCATAGCAATCAGCCCCAGCATTTT.

The V and J genes are TRBV2 and TRBJ2-5, with 9 bases lining up with TRBD1. CDR3 size: 13 residues. The J segment lost 2 bases and the V segment lost 6 bases, leaving 1 base of the junction unmatched. Germline-derived CDR1 and CDR2 are SNHLY and FYNNEI. CDR3 nucleotide sequence: TGTGCCAGCAGCGGACAGGGGCAAGAGACCCAGTACTTC. The encoded protein is CASSGQGQETQYF.

The chain carries TRBV24-1 and TRBJ2-2; D may be TRBD2 (5 bases). The CDR3 is made up of 15 amino acids. The germline gives CDR1 KGHDR, CDR2 SFDVKD. V was trimmed by 5 bases and J by 5 bases, leaving 14 bases between them. The CDR3 loop is CATSGAGRGTGELFF. The CDR3 DNA reads TGTGCCACCAGTGGGGCAGGTCGAGGGACCGGGGAGCTGTTTTTT.

J is TRBJ2-1 and V is TRBV28; TRBD2 agrees at 11 bases. Germline CDR1 MDHEN, CDR2 SYDVKM. V shed 11 bases and J 4 bases; nucleotides not matched to a gene: 10. The CDR3 is made up of 15 amino acids. CDR3 sequence reads: CASGPSGGKYNEQFF. The CDR3 nucleotides read TGTGCCTCTGGGCCTAGCGGGGGGAAGTACAATGAGCAGTTCTTC.

V usage is TRBV29-1 and J usage is TRBJ2-1; 8 nucleotides agree with TRBD2. Germline CDR1 and CDR2: SQVTM and ANQGSEA. V trimming: 7 bases; J trimming: 9 bases; junction bases outside the gene matches: 11. The CDR3 totals 13 residues. In nucleotides, the CDR3 is TGCAGCGGGGGGAGGCGGGAGGCTAGTGAGCAGTTCTTC. Protein: CSGGRREASEQFF.

The chain joins TRBV10-2 to TRBJ1-2; the D is unclear. Per the germline V gene, CDR1 is WSHSY and CDR2 is SAAADI. This CDR3 has 11 amino acids. The ends were cut back, 2 bases at V and 4 bases at J, with 2 bases in the middle. The chain's CDR3 is CASSERYGYTF. CDR3 DNA sequence: TGCGCCAGCAGTGAGCGCTATGGCTACACCTTC.

The chain links TRBV2 to TRBJ2-7; 9 bases match TRBD1. CDR1 SNHLY and CDR2 FYNNEI come from the germline V gene. The CDR3 sequence is 14 residues long. V shed 2 bases, J shed 3 bases, and the junction held 2 bases outside the gene matches. DNA for the CDR3: TGTGCCAGCAGTGAAAGGGACAGGGTCTACGAGCAGTACTTC. Its protein is CASSERDRVYEQYF. Looking up the rest from reference TRBV2 and TRBJ2-7 gives the full variable domain: EPEVTQTPSHQVTQMGQEVILRCVPISNHLYFYWYRQILGQKVEFLVSFYNNEISEKSEIFDDQFSVERPDGSNFTLKIRSTKLEDSAMYFCASSERDRVYEQYFGPGTRLTVT.

The chain couples TRBV4-2 to TRBJ2-7; TRBD1 matches at 8 bases. The CDR3 has 16 residues. V was clipped by 1 base and J by 1 base; unmatched bases: 6. The germline gives CDR1 LGHNA, CDR2 YNFKEQ. The CDR3 loop reads CASSQGTGQASYEQYF. CDR3 coding DNA: TGTGCCAGCAGCCAAGGAACGGGACAGGCGTCCTACGAGCAGTACTTC.

The chain recombines TRBV19 with TRBJ1-2; D is uncertain. The CDR3 spans 14 residues. The V gene lost 6 bases and the J gene lost 7 bases, with 18 bases spanning the gap. The germline V gene has CDR1 LNHDA and CDR2 SQIVND (reference sequence). The CDR3 loop is CASRLLGRSSGYTF. The CDR3 DNA sequence: TGTGCCAGTAGGCTCTTGGGCAGGTCTTCTGGCTACACCTTC.

This clone has a handful of counts. V usage is TRBV24-1 and J usage is TRBJ2-3; 7 bases agree with TRBD1. CDR1 is KGHDR, CDR2 SFDVKD, per germline. CDR3 length equals 13 residues. The trim removed 5 bases at V and 9 bases at J, leaving 7 bases unmatched. The CDR3 protein is CATSATGAWTQYF. CDR3 nucleotide sequence: TGTGCCACCAGTGCAACAGGGGCATGGACGCAGTATTTT.

V usage is TRBV21-1 and J usage is TRBJ2-5; the table's D gene call, TRBD1, was not cross checked with the DNA. TRBV21-1 is tagged as a pseudogene. The CDR3 loop spans 13 amino acids. The CDR3 DNA follows: TGTGCCAGCACTACAAACAGGGAATTAGGCCAGTACTTC. This gives the protein CASTTNRELGQYF.

V and J are TRBV24-1 and TRBJ2-2; tentatively, D is TRBD1 (5 bases). Trimming took off 1 base at V and 0 bases at J, with 8 bases between the two ends. The CDR3 sequence is 16 residues long. Germline lookup yields CDR1 KGHDR and CDR2 SFDVKD. DNA for the CDR3: TGTGCCACCAGTGATTTTGGGGCCGCGAACACCGGGGAGCTGTTTTTT. Protein: CATSDFGAANTGELFF.